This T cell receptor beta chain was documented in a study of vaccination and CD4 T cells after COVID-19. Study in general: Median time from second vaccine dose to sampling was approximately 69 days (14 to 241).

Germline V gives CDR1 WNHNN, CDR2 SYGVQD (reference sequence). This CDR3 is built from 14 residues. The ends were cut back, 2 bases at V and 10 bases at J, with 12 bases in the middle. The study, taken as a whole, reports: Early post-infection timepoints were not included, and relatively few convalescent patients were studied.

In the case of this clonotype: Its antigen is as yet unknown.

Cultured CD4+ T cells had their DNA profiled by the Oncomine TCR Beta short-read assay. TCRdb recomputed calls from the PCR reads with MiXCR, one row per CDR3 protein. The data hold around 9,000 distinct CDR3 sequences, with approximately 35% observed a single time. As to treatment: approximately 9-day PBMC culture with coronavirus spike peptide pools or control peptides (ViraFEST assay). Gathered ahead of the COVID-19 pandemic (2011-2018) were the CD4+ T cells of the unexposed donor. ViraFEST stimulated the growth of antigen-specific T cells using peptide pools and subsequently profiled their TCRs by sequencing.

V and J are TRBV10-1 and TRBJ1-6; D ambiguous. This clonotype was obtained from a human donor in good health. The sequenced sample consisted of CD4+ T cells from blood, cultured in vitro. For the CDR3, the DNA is TGCGCCAGCAGTGAGGATGGCCTTAGGTCACCCCTCCACTTT. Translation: CASSEDGLRSPLHF.